This T cell receptor (beta chain) is from a study of cytomegalovirus exposure and HLA in healthy donors. With 60 Vbeta and 13 Jbeta primers, the PCR was carried out. The table came from immunoSEQ multiplex PCR; TCRdb's copy has only in-frame clones and leaves some out. The sample contains 50,000 or so clones, about three quarters of which appear only once. The count of this clone is one. No antigen is known for it. Study conclusions and caveats: Later work showed greater clonal expansion in HLA-associated TCR beta chains than in equally common others. For presence/absence analyses, sequencing depth was assumed to be roughly uniform across donors. Some segments of the V type, notably TRBV6-2 and TRBV6-3, were excluded as indistinguishable.

With 8 bases removed from V and 1 base from J, the gap between germline ends came to 14 bases. The CDR3 runs 14 residues. The V gene's germline CDR1 is SGHVS and CDR2 FQNEAQ. This clonotype was sampled from a man aged 18 to 29 in good health and CMV-seronegative. The source material was PBMCs. This chain connects TRBV7-8 to TRBJ1-1; D is possibly TRBD1 (6 bases). This CDR3 is CASRGGPANTEAFF. The CDR3, as DNA: TGTGCCAGCCGAGGGGGACCGGCGAACACTGAAGCTTTCTTT. Looking up the rest from reference TRBV7-8 and TRBJ1-1 gives the full variable domain: GAGVSQSPRYKVAKRGQDVALRCDPISGHVSLFWYQQALGQGPEFLTYFQNEAQLDKSGLPSDRFFAERPEGSVSTLKIQRTQQEDSAVYLCASRGGPANTEAFFGQGTRLTVV.